Shown below are 5 T cell receptor beta chains from a single sample sequenced in a study of shared clonotypes between healthy human individuals. Data came from immunoSEQ multiplex PCR; TCRdb stores just in-frame clones and leaves some out. The table lists 950,000 to 1,200,000 clones, 70% to 85% of them singletons. The sequencing input was memory CD4+ T cells from PBMCs. The subset here: CD45RA-negative fraction. The receptors were sampled from a man aged 18-30 years in good health. Some clones in this sample may be carry-over from other donors' samples.

CDR3 region: CASSSDRDKAFF. In nucleotides, the CDR3 is TGTGCCAGCAGCTCCGACAGGGATAAAGCTTTCTTT. The genes are TRBV6-5 and TRBJ1-1; 7 bases are a match to TRBD1. The germline gives CDR1 MNHEY, CDR2 SVGAGI. V lost 6 bases and J lost 9; bases outside the gene matches: 7. There are 12 residues in the CDR3.

The chain has TRBV28 and TRBJ2-7; 9 nucleotides align to TRBD2. The CDR3 covers 16 residues. J gave up 4 bases and V 4 bases, and 11 bases lay outside the gene matches. CDR1 and CDR2 (germline): MDHEN, SYDVKM. The CDR3 spells CASSSPAAGGAYEQYF. CDR3 coding DNA: TGTGCCAGCAGTTCTCCTGCGGCGGGAGGGGCTTACGAGCAGTACTTC.

This clone has at least ten counts. V gene TRBV21-1 combines with J gene TRBJ1-1; the table's TRBD1 call for D was not verified on the DNA. TRBV21-1 is given as a pseudogene. The CDR3 extends over 17 amino acids. The CDR3 DNA is TGTGCCAGCAGCAAAGTAGGGCAGGGGGATAGGAACACTGAAGCTTTCTTT. Translated: CASSKVGQGDRNTEAFF.

This clone was seen just once. Other DNA sequences within the sample encode an identical CDR3. This chain connects TRBV5-6 to TRBJ1-3; D unresolved. The CDR3 length is 12 residues. V lost 1 base, J lost 4 bases, and 3 bases lay in between. The germline V gene has CDR1 SGHDT and CDR2 YYEEEE. DNA for the CDR3: TGTGCCAGCAGCTTGCGAGGAAACACCATATATTTT. It encodes CASSLRGNTIYF.

The chain joins TRBV30 to TRBJ2-3; tentatively, D is TRBD1 or TRBD2 (5 bases each). The germline gives CDR1 GTSNPN, CDR2 SVGIG (reference sequence). The CDR3 totals 14 residues. V gave up 0 bases and J gave up 4 bases, with 11 bases separating them. The CDR3 protein is CAWSVGRDADTQYF. The DNA for the CDR3 is TGTGCCTGGAGTGTAGGACGGGACGCAGATACGCAGTATTTT.